This T cell receptor (beta chain) was observed in a study of CD8+ T cells in alopecia areata. On the study more broadly: Treated patients took oral tofacitinib at 5 to 10 mg twice daily. Study-level points and caveats: Tofacitinib did not eliminate many expanded lesional clones from scalp or blood. Scalp clonality decreased significantly with tofacitinib, and so did expanded CD8+ clones among the top 100. There were also resident alphabeta T cells of normal skin sequenced in scalp samples.

Extracted RNA was reverse transcribed, and the resulting cDNA served as sequencing template. The method was immunoSEQ multiplex PCR; TCRdb's version includes in-frame clones alone and lacks a portion of them. The sample has approximately 4,500 clones; over 65% are singletons. In the case of this clone: Its matching antigen is unknown.

Treatment in this sample: oral pan-JAK inhibitor, 5-10 mg twice daily. Alopecia areata patients gave lesional scalp punch biopsies and peripheral blood samples. V trimming: 5 bases; J trimming: 4 bases; junction bases outside the gene matches: 12. The germline V gene has CDR1 KGHSH and CDR2 LQKENI. This CDR3 is built from 18 residues. The sample consisted of skin, taken at week 24, from a patient treated with tofacitinib. V gene TRBV18 combines with J gene TRBJ2-1; 12 nucleotides align to TRBD2. The TCR sequence derives from a human donor with alopecia areata. The CDR3: CASSVSTSGSWGYNEQFF. The CDR3 bases are TGTGCCAGCTCAGTATCGACTAGCGGGAGCTGGGGTTACAATGAGCAGTTCTTC.